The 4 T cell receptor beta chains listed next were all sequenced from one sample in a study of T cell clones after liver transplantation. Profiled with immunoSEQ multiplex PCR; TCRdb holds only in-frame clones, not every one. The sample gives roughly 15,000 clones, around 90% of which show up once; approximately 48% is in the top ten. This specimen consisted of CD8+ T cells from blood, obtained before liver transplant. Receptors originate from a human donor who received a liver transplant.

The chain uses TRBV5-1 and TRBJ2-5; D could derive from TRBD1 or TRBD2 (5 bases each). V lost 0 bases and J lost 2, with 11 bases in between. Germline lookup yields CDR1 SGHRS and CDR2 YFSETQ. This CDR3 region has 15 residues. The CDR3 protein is CASSLARDGQETQYF. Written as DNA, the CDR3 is TGCGCCAGCAGCTTGGCCCGGGACGGGCAAGAGACCCAGTACTTC.

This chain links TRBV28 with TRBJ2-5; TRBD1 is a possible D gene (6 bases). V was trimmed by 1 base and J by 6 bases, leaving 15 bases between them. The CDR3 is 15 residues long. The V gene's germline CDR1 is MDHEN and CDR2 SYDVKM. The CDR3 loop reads CASSLYRAGGQTQYF. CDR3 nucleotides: TGTGCCAGCAGTTTATACAGGGCTGGAGGCCAGACCCAGTACTTC.

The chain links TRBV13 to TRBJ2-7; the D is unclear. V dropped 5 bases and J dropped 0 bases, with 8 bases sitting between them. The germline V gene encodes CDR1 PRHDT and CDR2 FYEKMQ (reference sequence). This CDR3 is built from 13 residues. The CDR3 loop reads CASSPSSSYEQYF. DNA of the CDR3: TGTGCCAGCAGCCCATCGTCCTCCTACGAGCAGTACTTC.

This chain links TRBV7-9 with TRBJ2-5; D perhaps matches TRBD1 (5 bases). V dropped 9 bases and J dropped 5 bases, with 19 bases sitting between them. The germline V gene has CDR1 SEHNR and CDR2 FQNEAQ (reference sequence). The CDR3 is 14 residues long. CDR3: CARPQGVPPETQYF. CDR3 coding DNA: TGTGCCAGGCCCCAAGGGGTTCCCCCGGAGACCCAGTACTTC.